Shown below are 31 T cell receptor beta chains from a single sample sequenced in a study of blood T cells in healthy people across ages. For the second PCR, which ran for about 6 to 11 cycles, a sample-barcoded 5' primer and a J-beta primer mix were used. One entry per CDR3 protein results from TCRdb running MiXCR on the 5' RACE reads. The table records 1.5 million to 2 million distinct CDR3 sequences, roughly a third of them present only once. The specimen was blood. The receptors were gathered from a woman younger than 45 in good health.

This clonotype was seen only a few times. The chain carries TRBV29-1 and TRBJ2-1; 12 bases are shared with TRBD2. The CDR3 has 17 amino acids. With 6 bases clipped from V and 4 bases from J, the junction kept 13 bases outside the gene matches. Germline assignment: CDR1 SQVTM and CDR2 ANQGSEA. The CDR3 DNA reads TGCAGCGTAGACTCTAGCGGGGGGGTCCCTGGTTACAATGAGCAGTTCTTC. Amino acids: CSVDSSGGVPGYNEQFF.

The chain combines TRBV20-1 with TRBJ1-5, with a tentative D call TRBD1 (6 bases). Germline CDR1 is DFQATT and CDR2 is SNEGSKA (reference sequence). V was cut by 5 bases and J by 4 bases, with 15 bases left in between. The CDR3 covers 14 residues. The CDR3 coding sequence is TGCAGTGCTCGAGGGGGGGAAGGTAATCAGCCCCAGCATTTT. Amino acids: CSARGGEGNQPQHF.

The chain links TRBV27 to TRBJ1-6; no clear D gene. The CDR3 extends over 14 amino acids. The V end was cut by 2 bases, the J end by 9 bases, with 11 bases between. Germline-derived CDR1 and CDR2 are MNHEY and SMNVEV (reference sequence). The CDR3 bases are TGTGCCAGCAGTTTAGCGTCCCAGGCTTCACCCCTCCACTTT. Encoded protein: CASSLASQASPLHF.

V usage is TRBV20-1 and J usage is TRBJ1-2; TRBD1 matches at 8 bases. The ends lost 5 bases at V and 6 bases at J; junction bases unmatched: 5. CDR1 and CDR2 (germline): DFQATT, SNEGSKA (reference sequence). The CDR3 is 12 residues long. This chain's CDR3 is CSAGQGYDGYTF. CDR3 sequence (DNA): TGCAGTGCTGGACAGGGTTACGATGGCTACACCTTC.

This clonotype was detected a few times. The chain is built from TRBV4-1 and TRBJ1-2; D is uncertain. The CDR3 contains 13 residues. Germline V gene data show CDR1 as MGHRA and CDR2 as YSYEKL. V was shortened by 4 bases and J by 4 bases, with 10 bases between the two germline ends. CDR3 coding DNA: TGCGCCAGCAGCCCTTCCGGGATCTATGGCTACACCTTC. Its translation is CASSPSGIYGYTF.

The chain has TRBV20-1 and TRBJ1-1; D gene ambiguous. The germline gives CDR1 DFQATT, CDR2 SNEGSKA (reference sequence). The V end was cut by 1 base, the J end by 4 bases, with 10 bases between. CDR3 length: 13 amino acids. CDR3 coding DNA: TGCAGTGCTAGAGCCCAACGGGTCACTGAAGCTTTCTTT. It specifies CSARAQRVTEAFF.

The rearrangement links TRBV20-1 to TRBJ2-7; 10 nucleotides line up with TRBD2. Trimming took 6 bases from V and 7 from J; bases not matched to a gene: 12. CDR3 length equals 14 residues. Germline values: CDR1 DFQATT, CDR2 SNEGSKA (reference sequence). The CDR3 sequence is CSAATLAGVREQYF. The CDR3 coding sequence is TGCAGTGCCGCTACCCTAGCGGGAGTGAGGGAGCAGTACTTC.

V is TRBV5-1 and J is TRBJ1-4; D unclear. Trimming pared 2 bases from V and 8 bases from J, leaving 16 bases between. The V gene's germline CDR1 is SGHRS and CDR2 YFSETQ. CDR3 length: 15 amino acids. CDR3 DNA sequence: TGCGCCAGCAGCTTATTCCCGGTTCTCTCAGAAAAACTGTTTTTT. Protein: CASSLFPVLSEKLFF.

In its sample, this clonotype was seen a few times. The V and J genes are TRBV27 and TRBJ1-4; D possibly corresponds to TRBD1 (5 bases). The germline CDR1 and CDR2 sequences are MNHEY and SMNVEV (reference sequence). Trimming took off 5 bases at V and 5 bases at J, with 18 bases between the two ends. The CDR3 extends over 16 amino acids. The CDR3 region is CASSPTTGTLNEKLFF. CDR3 DNA sequence: TGTGCCAGCAGTCCTACAACCGGGACTTTGAATGAAAAACTGTTTTTT.

The V call is TRBV6-2 or TRBV6-3, the J call TRBJ1-5; D gene unclear. The CDR3 is made up of 14 amino acids. The germline V gene encodes CDR1 MNHEY and CDR2 SVGEGT. The V end was cut by 6 bases, the J end by 2 bases, with 11 bases between. The CDR3 spells CASRRVTGNQPQHF. In nucleotides, the CDR3 is TGTGCCAGCAGAAGGGTGACGGGCAATCAGCCCCAGCATTTT.

The V gene is TRBV7-3, the J gene TRBJ2-1, with TRBD2 identical over 8 bases. The CDR3 spans 15 residues. Trimming removed 2 bases from V and 10 bases from J; junction bases left unmatched: 10. CDR1 SGHTA and CDR2 FQGTGA come from the germline V gene. This CDR3 reads CASSLLTGTREEQFF. The CDR3 DNA follows: TGTGCCAGCAGCTTACTCACCGGGACTAGGGAAGAGCAGTTCTTC.

The chain combines TRBV28 with TRBJ1-5; 9 nucleotides line up with TRBD1. This CDR3 spans 15 amino acids. The trim removed 5 bases at V and 5 bases at J, leaving 7 bases unmatched. Looked up from germline, CDR1 is MDHEN and CDR2 is SYDVKM. Here the CDR3 reads CASSTGTGFHQPQHF. CDR3 nucleotide sequence: TGTGCCAGCAGTACCGGGACAGGGTTTCATCAGCCCCAGCATTTT.

The gene calls are TRBV28 and TRBJ2-5; 9 bases are shared with TRBD1. CDR1 MDHEN and CDR2 SYDVKM come from the germline V gene. The CDR3 has 16 residues. The J segment lost 4 bases and the V segment lost 2 bases, leaving 8 bases of the junction unmatched. The CDR3 spells CASSLSSTGGTETQYF. The CDR3 nucleotides are TGTGCCAGCAGTTTAAGTTCGACAGGGGGGACAGAGACCCAGTACTTC.

V usage is TRBV30 and J usage is TRBJ1-1; no firm D call. Germline V lookup: CDR1 GTSNPN, CDR2 SVGIG (reference sequence). The CDR3 extends over 13 amino acids. V was clipped by 1 base and J by 4 bases, with 10 bases between them. The CDR3 spells CAWSEMGSTEAFF. CDR3 sequence (DNA): TGTGCCTGGAGTGAAATGGGAAGCACTGAAGCTTTCTTT.

Regarding this clonotype: Lacking the conserved final phenylalanine or tryptophan, this CDR3 likely reflects a read error. The chain combines TRBV7-9 with TRBJ1-1, with TRBD1 matching 7 bases. Germline CDR1 is SEHNR and CDR2 is FQNEAQ (reference sequence). Germline trimming cut 6 bases from V and 6 bases from J; bases unmatched to any gene: 7. This CDR3 region has 13 residues. The chain's CDR3 is CASRSQTGAEAFC. The DNA of the CDR3 is TGTGCCAGCAGGAGTCAAACAGGGGCTGAAGCTTTCTGT.

The chain's CDR3 is CSTKLAVRETQYF. CDR3 nucleotide sequence: TGCAGTACCAAACTAGCGGTGAGGGAGACCCAGTACTTC. The V and J genes are TRBV20-1 and TRBJ2-5; 8 bases map to TRBD2. CDR1 is DFQATT, CDR2 SNEGSKA, per germline (reference sequence). V was clipped by 8 bases and J by 5 bases; unmatched bases: 10. The CDR3 sequence is 13 residues long.

V gene TRBV5-1 combines with J gene TRBJ2-3; 8 nucleotides match TRBD2. The V segment lost 4 bases and the J segment 3 bases; nucleotides outside the gene matches: 7. The CDR3 spans 15 residues. Germline CDR1 reads SGHRS; CDR2 reads YFSETQ. The DNA of the CDR3 is TGCGCCAGCAGCACGACAGCGGGAGATACAGATACGCAGTATTTT. Translation: CASSTTAGDTDTQYF. The entire variable domain, with the rest obtained from reference TRBV5-1 and TRBJ2-3, is as follows: KAGVTQTPRYLIKTRGQQVTLSCSPISGHRSVSWYQQTPGQGLQFLFEYFSETQRNKGNFPGRFSGRQFSNSRSEMNVSTLELGDSALYLCASSTTAGDTDTQYFGPGTRLTVL.

A word on this clonotype: The junction shows a germline mismatch at one end, possibly a read error. The rearrangement links TRBV11-2 to TRBJ2-1, with 9 bases lining up with TRBD2. The length of the CDR3 is 16 residues. In germline, CDR1 is SGHAT, CDR2 FQNNGV. CDR3 sequence reads: CANSPNPSGKYNEQFF. CDR3 coding DNA: TGTGCCAACAGCCCCAACCCTAGCGGGAAGTACAATGAGCAGTTCTTC. Looking up the rest from reference TRBV11-2 and TRBJ2-1 gives the full variable domain: EAGVAQSPRYKIIEKRQSVAFWCNPISGHATLYWYQQILGQGPKLLIQFQNNGVVDDSQLPKDRFSAERLKGVDSTLKIQPAKLEDSAVYLCANSPNPSGKYNEQFFGPGTRLTVL.

This clonotype was detected only a few times. The chain couples TRBV20-1 to TRBJ1-2; D perhaps matches TRBD1 (5 bases). Trimming left V 2 bases short and J 1 base short, with 11 bases between. CDR3 length: 14 amino acids. Germline assignment: CDR1 DFQATT and CDR2 SNEGSKA (reference sequence). CDR3 coding DNA: TGCAGTGCTAGACAGGGCCTTATTAACTATGGCTACACCTTC. It translates to CSARQGLINYGYTF.

At least ten counts were recorded for this clonotype. The chain employs TRBV7-2 and TRBJ2-3, with 12 bases aligning to TRBD2. CDR1 is SGHTA and CDR2 is FQGNSA in the germline V gene. This CDR3 is 16 amino acids long. The trim removed 6 bases at V and 1 base at J, leaving 5 bases unmatched. CDR3 sequence (DNA): TGTGCCAGCAGTCCCCGGACTAGCGGGGGCACAGATACGCAGTATTTT. As protein: CASSPRTSGGTDTQYF.

To note about this clonotype: Possible read error: a much larger clone is one base away. The chain recombines TRBV20-1 with TRBJ2-5, with D perhaps TRBD1 (5 bases). The DNA matches TRBJ2-7 better at its end, which makes the J call doubtful. Germline values: CDR1 DFQATT, CDR2 SNEGSKA (reference sequence). CDR3 length: 14 residues. The chain's CDR3 is CSAPRSRESYEQYF. DNA of the CDR3: TGCAGTGCCCCACGCTCCAGGGAATCCTACGAGCAGTACTTC.

There are a few counts of this clonotype. J is TRBJ2-7 and V is TRBV28; D is unclear. Germline CDR1 and CDR2: MDHEN and SYDVKM. Trimming shortened V by 4 bases and J by 5 bases, and 9 bases separated the two germline ends. This CDR3 contains 12 residues. CDR3 residues: CASSSVVNEQYF. For the CDR3, the DNA is TGTGCCAGCAGTTCTGTTGTAAACGAGCAGTACTTC.

This sequence joins TRBV6-6 and TRBJ1-2; no clear D gene. This CDR3 is 13 amino acids long. The ends were cut back, 6 bases at V and 4 bases at J, with 12 bases in the middle. Germline lookup yields CDR1 MNHNY and CDR2 SVGAGI (reference sequence). CDR3 bases: TGTGCCAGCAGCCTTGGTCTCGCCTATGGCTACACCTTC. As protein: CASSLGLAYGYTF.

This clonotype was detected ten times or more. The chain is built from TRBV29-1 and TRBJ2-7, with D possibly being TRBD2 (6 bases). The V end was cut by 1 base, the J end by 4 bases, with 11 bases between. This CDR3 has 13 amino acids. Germline CDR1 is SQVTM and CDR2 is ANQGSEA. CDR3 amino acids: CSVEGGAPYEQYF. The CDR3 bases are TGCAGCGTTGAAGGCGGGGCCCCATACGAGCAGTACTTC.

A remark on this clonotype: Relative to the germline gene, one junction end is altered; a read error may explain this. J is TRBJ2-2 and V is TRBV4-2; a possible D gene is TRBD2 (5 bases). The germline gives CDR1 LGHNA, CDR2 YNFKEQ. The CDR3 has 12 residues. CDR3 in amino acids: CASSRTTGERFF. CDR3 nucleotide sequence: TGTGCCAGCAGCCGAACTACCGGGGAGCGGTTTTTT.

The chain recombines TRBV27 with TRBJ1-6; D possibly corresponds to TRBD1 (6 bases). The CDR3 runs to 16 residues. Germline V CDR1 and CDR2: MNHEY, SMNVEV (reference sequence). The germline V and J ends were trimmed by 3 bases and 8 bases, with 17 bases remaining between them. CDR3 residues: CASSLVRTALDSPLHF. CDR3 sequence (DNA): TGTGCCAGCAGTTTGGTCAGGACAGCCCTTGATTCACCCCTCCACTTT.

The chain combines TRBV27 with TRBJ2-5; 14 bases match TRBD2. Germline CDR1 MNHEY, CDR2 SMNVEV (reference sequence). With V trimmed by 7 bases and J by 4 bases, 8 bases remained unmatched. This CDR3 is built from 16 residues. The CDR3 protein is CASIGLAGGVGETQYF. CDR3 DNA: TGTGCCAGCATCGGACTAGCGGGAGGAGTAGGAGAGACCCAGTACTTC.

This rearrangement joins TRBV5-4 to TRBJ2-7; TRBD2 might be the D (7 bases). The CDR3 covers 17 residues. The V gene's germline CDR1 is SGHNT and CDR2 YYREEE (reference sequence). V lost 1 base, J lost 3 bases, and 20 bases lay in between. CDR3 loop: CASSLRWGGAGIYEQYF. The CDR3 coding sequence is TGTGCCAGCAGCTTGAGATGGGGGGGCGCAGGCATCTACGAGCAGTACTTC.

The chain uses TRBV7-9 and TRBJ2-3; TRBD1 agrees at 12 bases. This CDR3 has 15 amino acids. V was pared by 5 bases and J by 8 bases, with 8 bases of the junction left unmatched. Germline lookup yields CDR1 SEHNR and CDR2 FQNEAQ (reference sequence). CDR3 nucleotides: TGTGCCAGCAGCGCGGGACAGGGGGCGCAAATTACGCAGTATTTT. Amino acids: CASSAGQGAQITQYF. Combining the CDR3 with reference TRBV7-9 and TRBJ2-3 gives the whole variable domain DTGVSQNPRHKITKRGQNVTFRCDPISEHNRLYWYRQTLGQGPEFLTYFQNEAQLEKSRLLSDRFSAERPKGSFSTLEIQRTEQGDSAMYLCASSAGQGAQITQYFGPGTRLTVL.

The V and J genes are TRBV28 and TRBJ2-3; D is undetermined. The CDR3 is 12 amino acids. V was pared by 8 bases and J by 4 bases, with 10 bases between. CDR1 and CDR2 from the germline V gene are MDHEN and SYDVKM. CDR3 amino acids: CASGVRADTQYF. The CDR3 DNA sequence: TGTGCCAGCGGAGTACGAGCAGATACGCAGTATTTT.

This chain links TRBV20-1 with TRBJ2-7; 11 bases line up with TRBD1. V was pared by 6 bases and J by 5 bases, with 9 bases of the junction left unmatched. Germline CDR1 reads DFQATT; CDR2 reads SNEGSKA (reference sequence). CDR3 size: 14 residues. The CDR3 is CSADGGTGGHEQYF. The DNA for the CDR3 is TGCAGTGCAGACGGGGGGACAGGGGGTCACGAGCAGTACTTC.